These 24 T cell receptor beta chains share one sample of origin, sequenced in a study of response to subunit inactivated influenza vaccine. In TCRdb, the RT-PCR reads were re-called with MiXCR into one record per CDR3 protein. The top ten clones hold about a tenth of a sample with around 180,000 distinct CDR3 sequences, roughly 8.7% of them seen once. Material: non-naive T cells sorted from PBMCs, obtained on the day of vaccination. These receptors were collected from a man aged 45-65 years who received an inactivated influenza vaccine.

This clonotype was observed at least ten times. The chain recombines TRBV3-1 with TRBJ2-1; D unresolved. The CDR3 length is 11 residues. The germline gives CDR1 LGHDT, CDR2 YNNKEL (reference sequence). V was pared by 2 bases and J by 7 bases, with 3 bases between. The CDR3 sequence is CASSQFNEQFF. In DNA, the CDR3 is TGTGCCAGCAGCCAATTTAATGAGCAGTTCTTC.

This clonotype has only a few counts. V gene TRBV7-2 combines with J gene TRBJ1-2, with 8 bases lining up with TRBD1. Germline lookup yields CDR1 SGHTA and CDR2 FQGNSA. This CDR3 comprises 16 residues. The trim removed 0 bases at V and 7 bases at J, leaving 10 bases unmatched. The CDR3 sequence is CASSLALKDRVFGYTF. Written as DNA, the CDR3 is TGTGCCAGCAGCTTAGCGCTGAAGGACAGGGTCTTTGGCTACACCTTC. Using reference TRBV7-2 and TRBJ1-2 for the parts outside the CDR3, the full variable domain is GAGVSQSPSNKVTEKGKDVELRCDPISGHTALYWYRQSLGQGLEFLIYFQGNSAPDKSGLPSDRFSAERTGGSVSTLTIQRTQQEDSAVYLCASSLALKDRVFGYTFGSGTRLTVV.

The genes are TRBV4-3 and TRBJ2-3, with a possible D match to TRBD2 (5 bases). V lost 0 bases and J 0 bases, leaving 13 bases between the germline ends. Germline CDR1 reads LGHNA; CDR2 reads YSLEER. The CDR3 spans 17 residues. The CDR3 region has the DNA TGCGCCAGCAGCCAAGATGAGGCAGACTATAGCACAGATACGCAGTATTTT. Translating it yields CASSQDEADYSTDTQYF.

This clonotype came up a few times. This chain links TRBV6-2 or TRBV6-3 with TRBJ2-1; no clear D. Germline lookup yields CDR1 MNHEY and CDR2 SVGEGT. The CDR3 consists of 17 residues. Trimming stripped 6 bases from V and 0 bases from J, with 18 bases between. The DNA of the CDR3 is TGTGCCAGCAGCCGCTGGACGGGCCGGAGCTCCTACAATGAGCAGTTCTTC. Encoded protein: CASSRWTGRSSYNEQFF.

This clonotype was observed a few times. V usage is TRBV20-1 and J usage is TRBJ1-2; D gene ambiguous. Germline assignment: CDR1 DFQATT and CDR2 SNEGSKA (reference sequence). Trimming left V 0 bases short and J 7 bases short, with 6 bases between. The CDR3 length is 11 residues. CDR3 DNA: TGCAGTGCTAGAGAACGGGGTGGCTACACCTTC. This codes for CSARERGGYTF.

The rearrangement uses TRBV11-2 and TRBJ2-7, with TRBD2 matching over 10 bases. The CDR3 length is 16 residues. Germline lookup yields CDR1 SGHAT and CDR2 FQNNGV. Unmatched junction bases numbered 8, after V lost 6 bases and J lost 0 bases. CDR3 in DNA: TGTGCCAGCAGGGCGACTAGCGGGCGATACTCCTACGAGCAGTACTTC. Its protein is CASRATSGRYSYEQYF. Complete variable domain (other parts from reference TRBV11-2 and TRBJ2-7): EAGVAQSPRYKIIEKRQSVAFWCNPISGHATLYWYQQILGQGPKLLIQFQNNGVVDDSQLPKDRFSAERLKGVDSTLKIQPAKLEDSAVYLCASRATSGRYSYEQYFGPGTRLTVT.

There are many counts of this clonotype. This chain joins TRBV29-1 and TRBJ2-7, with D unclear. The CDR3 is 11 residues long. From germline, CDR1 is SQVTM and CDR2 ANQGSEA. V lost 1 base to trimming and J lost 4 bases, with 5 bases between them. In DNA, the CDR3 is TGCAGCGTTGAAGTGCGGTACGAGCAGTACTTC. This gives the protein CSVEVRYEQYF.

In this sample, this clonotype turned up many times. The chain couples TRBV5-1 to TRBJ2-7, with TRBD1 matching 9 bases. The ends lost 4 bases at V and 7 bases at J; junction bases unmatched: 6. The CDR3 sequence is 13 residues long. Germline-derived CDR1 and CDR2 are SGHRS and YFSETQ. The CDR3 DNA sequence: TGCGCCAGCAGCGAGGGACAGGGATGGGAGCAGTACTTC. Translating gives CASSEGQGWEQYF.

This clonotype was found many times. The chain is built from TRBV7-9 and TRBJ2-3; no clear D. In germline, CDR1 is SEHNR, CDR2 FQNEAQ (reference sequence). The V gene lost 5 bases and the J gene lost 15 bases, with 6 bases spanning the gap. The CDR3 sequence is 8 residues long. DNA for the CDR3: TGTGCCAGCAGCGACCAATATTTT. Translating gives CASSDQYF.

V and J are TRBV7-2 and TRBJ2-5, with 7 bases identical to TRBD1. Germline CDR1 is SGHTA and CDR2 is FQGNSA. The length of the CDR3 is 14 residues. V lost 5 bases and J lost 5; bases outside the gene matches: 8. DNA of the CDR3: TGTGCCAGCAGCATCACAGGGGCACCGGAGACCCAGTACTTC. Protein sequence: CASSITGAPETQYF.

V usage is TRBV12-3 or TRBV12-4 and J usage is TRBJ1-2; D is perhaps TRBD1 (5 bases). This CDR3 spans 13 amino acids. V lost 5 bases and J lost 8, with 15 bases in between. This chain's CDR3 is CASSPPGTGGYTF. CDR3 in DNA: TGTGCCAGCAGTCCCCCTGGGACGGGCGGCTACACCTTC.

This clonotype has a handful of counts. The V and J genes are TRBV9 and TRBJ1-2; possibly TRBD1 for D (6 bases). The germline V and J ends were trimmed by 4 bases and 4 bases, with 17 bases remaining between them. The CDR3 has 15 amino acids. Per the germline V gene, CDR1 is SGDLS and CDR2 is YYNGEE. CDR3 DNA sequence: TGTGCCAGCAGCCCCAAGGGACACCAAGCCTATGGCTACACCTTC. Translated, it gives CASSPKGHQAYGYTF.

This clonotype has just a few counts. V and J are TRBV24-1 and TRBJ2-1; D is unclear. The germline V and J ends were trimmed by 5 bases and 0 bases, with 4 bases remaining between them. The germline V gene encodes CDR1 KGHDR and CDR2 SFDVKD. This CDR3 has 13 residues. CDR3 bases: TGTGCCACCAGTGCAAGCTCCTACAATGAGCAGTTCTTC. Translation gives CATSASSYNEQFF.

This clonotype was seen only a few times. This chain uses TRBV30 with TRBJ2-5, with a tentative D call TRBD1 (6 bases). V gave up 2 bases and J gave up 2 bases, with 15 bases separating them. The CDR3 has 15 residues. CDR1 and CDR2 from the germline V gene are GTSNPN and SVGIG (reference sequence). Here the CDR3 reads CAWSRGSGPQETQYF. CDR3 coding DNA: TGTGCCTGGAGTAGGGGGAGCGGACCGCAAGAGACCCAGTACTTC.

Many counts were recorded for this clonotype. The rearrangement uses TRBV28 and TRBJ2-3, with a weak D call TRBD1 (6 bases). Deletions cut 5 bases from V and 1 base from J, with 16 bases between. The length of the CDR3 is 16 residues. Germline loops: CDR1 MDHEN, CDR2 SYDVKM. The CDR3 loop is CASSGGHGWGTDTQYF. In nucleotides, the CDR3 is TGTGCCAGCAGTGGGGGCCACGGATGGGGCACAGATACGCAGTATTTT.

V gene TRBV11-2 combines with J gene TRBJ1-2; no definite D call. V shed 1 base and J shed 2 bases, with 11 bases lying between them. The CDR3 runs 15 residues. The germline CDR1 and CDR2 sequences are SGHAT and FQNNGV. The CDR3 is CASSLGPAPNYGYTF. In nucleotides, the CDR3 is TGTGCCAGCAGCTTAGGCCCGGCCCCCAACTATGGCTACACCTTC.

This clonotype was seen at least ten times. This rearrangement joins TRBV5-1 to TRBJ2-7; D perhaps matches TRBD2 (5 bases). Germline lookup yields CDR1 SGHRS and CDR2 YFSETQ. The CDR3 consists of 15 residues. The germline V and J ends were trimmed by 0 bases and 6 bases, with 16 bases remaining between them. The DNA of the CDR3 is TGCGCCAGCAGCTTGGGGGGTGGTCCTACTAGCGAGCAGTACTTC. This codes for CASSLGGGPTSEQYF.

There are many counts of this clonotype. This chain joins TRBV11-3 and TRBJ2-1, with 8 bases matching TRBD1. CDR1 and CDR2 from the germline V gene are SGHNT and YENEEA. The V segment lost 4 bases and the J segment 1 base; nucleotides outside the gene matches: 3. This CDR3 contains 15 residues. The CDR3 is CASSSGTGSYNEQFF. Here the CDR3 DNA reads TGTGCCAGCAGCTCGGGGACAGGTTCCTACAATGAGCAGTTCTTC.

The genes are TRBV7-2 and TRBJ2-1; 13 nucleotides line up with TRBD2. This CDR3 comprises 16 residues. CDR1 and CDR2 (germline): SGHTA, FQGNSA. J lost 7 bases, V lost 4 bases, and 7 bases had no gene match. The CDR3 is CASSSIGTSGKNEQFF. CDR3 sequence (DNA): TGTGCCAGCAGCTCGATCGGGACTAGCGGGAAGAATGAGCAGTTCTTC.

This clonotype was observed a few times. V gene TRBV30 combines with J gene TRBJ2-1; 14 nucleotides line up with TRBD2. Germline values: CDR1 GTSNPN, CDR2 SVGIG (reference sequence). The CDR3 spans 15 residues. V trimming: 3 bases; J trimming: 7 bases; junction bases outside the gene matches: 5. The CDR3 sequence is CAWSKGLAGGNEQFF. DNA of the CDR3: TGTGCCTGGAGCAAAGGACTAGCGGGAGGTAATGAGCAGTTCTTC.

The sample holds a few counts of this clonotype. This rearrangement joins TRBV6-5 to TRBJ2-1; a weak D match, TRBD1 (5 bases). The CDR3 contains 16 residues. The germline V gene has CDR1 MNHEY and CDR2 SVGAGI. Trimming shortened V by 4 bases and J by 8 bases, and 21 bases separated the two germline ends. This CDR3 is CASSFLRVTQNDEQFF. CDR3 sequence (DNA): TGTGCCAGCAGTTTCCTCAGGGTAACTCAGAACGATGAGCAGTTCTTC.

Ten or more counts support this clonotype. V gene TRBV27 combines with J gene TRBJ1-2; 8 bases line up with TRBD1. The V gene end was trimmed by 0 bases and the J gene end by 4 bases; junction bases not matched to a gene: 16. CDR3 length equals 19 residues. Germline V CDR1 and CDR2: MNHEY, SMNVEV (reference sequence). The chain's CDR3 is CASSLSSRQGARFGYGYTF. CDR3 in DNA: TGTGCCAGCAGTTTATCATCTCGCCAGGGGGCGAGGTTTGGCTATGGCTACACCTTC.

This chain links TRBV20-1 with TRBJ1-5; D unclear. Germline V CDR1 and CDR2: DFQATT, SNEGSKA (reference sequence). CDR3 size: 13 residues. Trimming pared 8 bases from V and 2 bases from J, leaving 13 bases between. This CDR3 is CSPRPMGNQPQHF. The CDR3 bases are TGCAGTCCGCGCCCCATGGGCAATCAGCCCCAGCATTTT.

In this sample, this clonotype turned up many times. The rearrangement joins TRBV15 to TRBJ1-6; D call uncertain. Germline CDR1 and CDR2: LNHNV and YYDKDF (reference sequence). V dropped 0 bases and J dropped 2 bases, with 5 bases sitting between them. The CDR3 is made up of 15 amino acids. The CDR3 region has the DNA TGTGCCACCAGCAGAGATAGGGCCTATAATTCACCCCTCCACTTT. Translation gives CATSRDRAYNSPLHF.